The 27 T cell receptor beta chains presented below share a single source sample, sequenced in a study of T cells in Graves' hyperthyroidism and ophthalmopathy. Amplification targeted TCR beta CDR3 regions from RNA transcripts. Using the HTBI primer set, a first-round RT-PCR was run on the TCR CDR3. One entry per CDR3 protein, called by TCRdb with MiXCR from the multiplex PCR reads. The sample includes more than 350,000 distinct CDR3 sequences, 14% to 15% of them seen just once. Specimen: blood. These receptors were obtained from a woman aged 30 to 39 with Graves' hyperthyroidism.

This clonotype appeared many times. DNA for the CDR3: TGTGCCAGCAGCGTTAGCGGCCACTCCTACGAGCAGTACTTC. Translation: CASSVSGHSYEQYF. The chain joins TRBV5-6 to TRBJ2-7; D might be TRBD2 (6 bases). V gave up 4 bases and J gave up 0 bases, with 11 bases separating them. The germline CDR1 and CDR2 sequences are SGHDT and YYEEEE. The CDR3 totals 14 residues.

The J gene is TRBJ1-6, the V gene TRBV5-4, with a weak D call TRBD1 (5 bases). The CDR3 contains 15 residues. V lost 1 base and J lost 1, with 6 bases in between. The germline CDR1 and CDR2 sequences are SGHNT and YYREEE (reference sequence). CDR3 sequence reads: CASSLRQSYNSPLHF. The CDR3 DNA sequence: TGTGCCAGCAGCTTGAGACAGTCCTATAATTCACCCCTCCACTTT. Full variable domain (rest looked up from reference TRBV5-4 and TRBJ1-6): ETGVTQSPTHLIKTRGQQVTLRCSSQSGHNTVSWYQQALGQGPQFIFQYYREEENGRGNFPPRFSGLQFPNYSSELNVNALELDDSALYLCASSLRQSYNSPLHFGNGTRLTVT.

There are many counts of this clonotype. This chain links TRBV28 with TRBJ2-1, with 14 positions matching TRBD2. Trimming took 8 bases from V and 4 from J; bases not matched to a gene: 7. CDR3 length: 16 amino acids. Germline values: CDR1 MDHEN, CDR2 SYDVKM. The CDR3: CASQTSGRARYNEQFF. The CDR3 coding sequence is TGTGCCAGCCAGACTAGCGGGAGGGCCCGGTACAATGAGCAGTTCTTC. Full variable domain (missing parts from reference TRBV28 and TRBJ2-1): DVKVTQSSRYLVKRTGEKVFLECVQDMDHENMFWYRQDPGLGLRLIYFSYDVKMKEKGDIPEGYSVSREKKERFSLILESASTNQTSMYLCASQTSGRARYNEQFFGPGTRLTVL.

This clonotype was seen only a few times. This sequence joins TRBV15 and TRBJ1-1; TRBD1 aligns across 9 bases. V shed 4 bases and J 4 bases; nucleotides not matched to a gene: 10. The CDR3 loop spans 16 amino acids. Germline CDR1 LNHNV, CDR2 YYDKDF (reference sequence). The CDR3 coding sequence is TGTGCCACCAGCATACCGGGACAGGGATTGCGCACTGAAGCTTTCTTT. Amino acid sequence: CATSIPGQGLRTEAFF.

This clonotype has a count of ten or more. The V and J genes are TRBV2 and TRBJ2-1; 10 bases are shared with TRBD2. Germline lookup yields CDR1 SNHLY and CDR2 FYNNEI. Losses at the gene ends were 7 bases for V and 3 bases for J; bases not matched to a gene: 3. The CDR3 consists of 14 residues. CDR3 loop: CASTRLAGYNEQFF. CDR3 coding DNA: TGTGCCAGCACACGACTAGCGGGCTACAATGAGCAGTTCTTC. Using reference TRBV2 and TRBJ2-1 for the parts outside the CDR3, the full variable domain is EPEVTQTPSHQVTQMGQEVILRCVPISNHLYFYWYRQILGQKVEFLVSFYNNEISEKSEIFDDQFSVERPDGSNFTLKIRSTKLEDSAMYFCASTRLAGYNEQFFGPGTRLTVL.

This clonotype was seen ten or more times. V and J are TRBV29-1 and TRBJ2-1, with a possible D match to TRBD1 (6 bases). The ends were cut back, 6 bases at V and 10 bases at J, with 13 bases in the middle. This CDR3 is built from 11 residues. CDR1 is SQVTM, CDR2 ANQGSEA, per germline. The CDR3 DNA reads TGCAGCGTAGCCGAACAGGGAGAGCAGTTCTTC. Its protein product is CSVAEQGEQFF.

This clonotype was detected many times. As DNA, the CDR3 is TGTGCCAGCAGTTCCCCTAGCGGGAGGTCCTACAATGAGCAGTTCTTC. This translates into CASSSPSGRSYNEQFF. The chain has TRBV12-3 or TRBV12-4 and TRBJ2-1, with TRBD2 matching over 11 bases. The CDR3 runs to 16 residues. The V segment lost 4 bases and the J segment 1 base; nucleotides outside the gene matches: 3.

This clonotype was seen repeatedly, ten times or more. The chain has TRBV12-3 or TRBV12-4 and TRBJ2-2; 11 nucleotides align to TRBD1. The CDR3 runs to 15 residues. V shed 6 bases and J 6 bases; nucleotides not matched to a gene: 6. The CDR3 coding sequence is TGTGCCAGCAGCCAGGACAGGGGGCAATCCGGGGAGCTGTTTTTT. Translating gives CASSQDRGQSGELFF.

In the case of this clonotype: A much bigger clone sits one base away, suggesting this may be a read error. CDR3 protein: CATGGRQGFKETQYF. CDR3 in DNA: TGTGCCACCGGTGGAAGACAGGGGTTTAAAGAGACCCAGTACTTC. This sequence joins TRBV24-1 and TRBJ2-5; 8 positions match TRBD1. J was trimmed by 3 bases and V by 9 bases; bases with no gene match: 11. The germline V gene encodes CDR1 KGHDR and CDR2 SFDVKD. The CDR3 contains 15 residues.

The chain employs TRBV4-1 and TRBJ2-1, with 7 bases fitting TRBD1. V was pared by 3 bases and J by 0 bases, with 20 bases of the junction left unmatched. Per germline, CDR1 MGHRA and CDR2 YSYEKL. This CDR3 contains 21 residues. CDR3 in DNA: TGCGCCAGCAGCCACGCCGTCCCGGGACAGAAAGCGATGAGCTCCTACAATGAGCAGTTCTTC. Translating it yields CASSHAVPGQKAMSSYNEQFF.

Of note for this clonotype: This may be a read error: a much more frequent sequence differs by one nucleotide. The chain recombines TRBV2 with TRBJ2-5, with 7 bases matching TRBD1. Looked up from germline, CDR1 is SNHLY and CDR2 is FYNNEI. Trimming at V came to 8 bases and at J to 4 bases, leaving 10 bases not matched to a gene. This CDR3 contains 14 residues. The CDR3 sequence: CASREQGPGETQYF. CDR3 DNA: TGTGCCAGCCGCGAACAGGGGCCCGGAGAGACCCAGTACTTC.

This clonotype was counted many times. The CDR3 bases are TGTGCCAGCAGTTTATCGAAAGGACCCTACGAGCAGTACTTC. It yields the protein CASSLSKGPYEQYF. This rearrangement joins TRBV27 to TRBJ2-7; D ambiguous. The CDR3 has 14 amino acids. CDR1 is MNHEY, CDR2 SMNVEV, per germline (reference sequence). The ends were cut back, 0 bases at V and 2 bases at J, with 8 bases in the middle.

This clonotype has at least ten counts. The chain joins TRBV30 to TRBJ1-1; D is undetermined. With 5 bases removed from V and 8 bases from J, the gap between germline ends came to 12 bases. The germline V gene encodes CDR1 GTSNPN and CDR2 SVGIG (reference sequence). The CDR3 length is 11 residues. Here the CDR3 DNA reads TGTGCCTGGGGTATCTTCCCCGAAGCTTTCTTT. It translates to CAWGIFPEAFF.

This clonotype occurred many times. The V gene is TRBV6-1, the J gene TRBJ2-3; the D gene is possibly TRBD2 (6 bases). V lost 6 bases to trimming and J lost 2 bases, with 15 bases between them. The CDR3 covers 15 residues. The V gene's germline CDR1 is MNHNS and CDR2 SASEGT. The CDR3 sequence: CASRTRAGYTDTQYF. For the CDR3, the DNA is TGTGCCAGCAGGACTAGGGCGGGGTACACAGATACGCAGTATTTT.

The V and J genes are TRBV29-1 and TRBJ2-3, with D perhaps matching TRBD1 (6 bases). The V gene's germline CDR1 is SQVTM and CDR2 ANQGSEA. The CDR3 runs 14 residues. V lost 2 bases, J lost 0 bases, and 9 bases lay in between. The DNA of the CDR3 is TGCAGCGTTGAACAGAGGGGGAGCACAGATACGCAGTATTTT. It encodes CSVEQRGSTDTQYF.

This clonotype was observed at least ten times. V and J are TRBV2 and TRBJ2-1; D remains unclear. Germline CDR1 and CDR2: SNHLY and FYNNEI. This CDR3 spans 12 amino acids. V lost 8 bases, J lost 9 bases, and 14 bases lay in between. The CDR3 nucleotides read TGTGCCAGCTCCCCCTCGGGTGGTGAGCAGTTCTTC. Amino acid sequence: CASSPSGGEQFF.

This clonotype appeared once. A read error may explain this, as a much larger clone is one base away. The chain carries TRBV6-2 or TRBV6-3 and TRBJ1-5; TRBD1 might be the D (6 bases). CDR3 length: 15 residues. Germline V gives CDR1 MNHEY, CDR2 SVGEGT. The DNA for the CDR3 is TGTGCCAGCAGCGGGGGGTGGGGGGCTCATCAGCACCAGCATTTT. Its protein is CASSGGWGAHQHQHF.

V gene TRBV12-3 or TRBV12-4 combines with J gene TRBJ2-5; D might be TRBD1 or TRBD2, each matching 5 bases. This CDR3 has 15 amino acids. Trimming removed 7 bases from V and 2 bases from J, with 17 bases in between. CDR3 in amino acids: CASTQWGWGQETQYF. The CDR3 nucleotides read TGTGCCAGCACCCAATGGGGGTGGGGGCAAGAGACCCAGTACTTC.

This clonotype was counted many times. The chain is built from TRBV2 and TRBJ2-1; 11 bases align to TRBD2. The CDR3 is 14 residues long. The V and J ends lost 6 bases and 8 bases, in that order; junction bases with no gene match: 6. CDR1 SNHLY and CDR2 FYNNEI come from the germline V gene. CDR3 DNA sequence: TGTGCCAGCAGGGGACTAGCGGCCGGGGATGAGCAGTTCTTC. It codes for CASRGLAAGDEQFF.

This clonotype appeared a few times. The chain links TRBV29-1 to TRBJ2-1; D possibly matches TRBD1 or TRBD2 (5 bases each). The CDR3 consists of 12 residues. Germline V gene lookup returns CDR1 SQVTM and CDR2 ANQGSEA. The V end lost 6 bases, the J end lost 0 bases, and 6 bases lay between the germline ends. CDR3 nucleotide sequence: TGCAGCGTGGGGACCTCCTACAATGAGCAGTTCTTC. Translation gives CSVGTSYNEQFF.

As to this clonotype: One junction end does not reproduce the germline sequence, and a read error may be involved. The chain uses TRBV7-9 and TRBJ2-2; perhaps TRBD1 as D (6 bases). The CDR3 spans 11 residues. The germline gives CDR1 SEHNR, CDR2 FQNEAQ (reference sequence). Here the CDR3 DNA reads TGCACAGGGACCAACACCGGGGAGCTGTTTTTT. This translates into CTGTNTGELFF. Filled out from reference TRBV7-9 and TRBJ2-2, the complete variable domain reads DTGVSQNPRHKITKRGQNVTFRCDPISEHNRLYWYRQTLGQGPEFLTYFQNEAQLEKSRLLSDRFSAERPKGSFSTLEIQRTEQGDSAMYLCTGTNTGELFFGEGSRLTVL.

This clonotype has just one count. CDR3 in amino acids: CASSLGNRGRGQPQHF. In DNA form, the CDR3 reads TGTGCCAGCAGCTTAGGGAACAGGGGGCGAGGTCAGCCCCAGCATTTT. The rearrangement uses TRBV11-2 and TRBJ1-5; 9 bases are shared with TRBD1. The V gene end was trimmed by 1 base and the J gene end by 6 bases; junction bases not matched to a gene: 7. Germline V gene data show CDR1 as SGHAT and CDR2 as FQNNGV. There are 16 residues in the CDR3.

This clonotype has at least ten counts. This chain joins TRBV18 and TRBJ2-2; 7 nucleotides align to TRBD1. This CDR3 has 19 amino acids. CDR1 and CDR2 (germline): KGHSH, LQKENI. The ends lost 4 bases at V and 0 bases at J; junction bases unmatched: 14. This CDR3 is CASSLRQGALGTNTGELFF. In nucleotides, the CDR3 is TGTGCCAGCTCACTCCGACAGGGAGCCCTGGGAACGAACACCGGGGAGCTGTTTTTT. Combining the CDR3 with reference TRBV18 and TRBJ2-2 gives the whole variable domain NAGVMQNPRHLVRRRGQEARLRCSPMKGHSHVYWYRQLPEEGLKFMVYLQKENIIDESGMPKERFSAEFPKEGPSILRIQQVVRGDSAAYFCASSLRQGALGTNTGELFFGEGSRLTVL.

There are many counts of this clonotype. This chain joins TRBV7-3 and TRBJ2-1, with a weak D call TRBD2 (5 bases). The ends were cut back, 1 base at V and 4 bases at J, with 11 bases in the middle. CDR1 is SGHTA and CDR2 is FQGTGA in the germline V gene. The CDR3 covers 15 residues. In DNA form, the CDR3 reads TGTGCCAGCAGCTTAATCCTAGCAGGATACAATGAGCAGTTCTTC. Its protein is CASSLILAGYNEQFF.

This clonotype was picked up many times. V and J are TRBV18 and TRBJ2-4; unclear D gene. The CDR3 runs 14 residues. Between the trimmed V and J ends, which lost 1 base and 6 bases, there was a span of 10 bases. The germline V gene encodes CDR1 KGHSH and CDR2 LQKENI. Written as DNA, the CDR3 is TGTGCCAGCTCACCACTTGGGTCGCGAAACATTCAGTACTTC. Translating it yields CASSPLGSRNIQYF.

This clonotype was recorded many times. V and J are TRBV5-6 and TRBJ2-1; D perhaps matches TRBD2 (5 bases). This CDR3 comprises 12 residues. With 0 bases removed from V and 9 bases from J, the gap between germline ends came to 7 bases. Germline loops: CDR1 SGHDT, CDR2 YYEEEE. This chain's CDR3 is CASSLGGLEQFF. In DNA, the CDR3 is TGTGCCAGCAGCTTGGGAGGGCTTGAGCAGTTCTTC.

Note on this clonotype: One end of the junction varies from germline; a read error may be responsible. The chain carries TRBV20-1 and TRBJ2-1; 7 nucleotides align to TRBD2. The CDR3 sequence is 14 residues long. Germline CDR1 is DFQATT and CDR2 is SNEGSKA (reference sequence). This chain's CDR3 is CSASWDYLYNGQFF. In DNA, the CDR3 is TGCAGTGCTAGTTGGGACTACCTTTACAATGGGCAGTTCTTC.